This record covers a single T cell receptor beta chain. Its antigen is unidentified. Following autologous stem cell transplantation, relapse occurred in every patient, and exposure to brentuximab vedotin varied. Best outcomes ranged across complete response, partial response and progressive disease. The data belong to a study of PD-1 blockade in classical Hodgkin lymphoma. The protocol was immunoSEQ multiplex PCR, while the TCRdb copy is restricted to in-frame clones and leaves out a portion. The profile shows about 76,000 clones, roughly 90% of them singletons. This CDR3 spans 16 amino acids. Trimming cost V 6 bases and J 2 bases; bases outside gene matches: 10. Germline-derived CDR1 and CDR2 are MDHEN and SYDVKM. Whole-study results and caveats: It was among complete responders that baseline diversity resembled that of newly diagnosed patients. Baseline TCR diversity was reportedly lower in newly diagnosed patients than in healthy donors. It was reported as lower still in relapsed/refractory patients.

The clonotype originates from a human donor with classical Hodgkin lymphoma. This chain uses TRBV28 with TRBJ1-5; 7 bases agree with TRBD1. The material was peripheral blood mononuclear cells (PBMCs), obtained at baseline. CDR3: CASRPRQGGGNQPQHF. As DNA, the CDR3 is TGTGCCAGCAGGCCCCGACAGGGAGGCGGCAATCAGCCCCAGCATTTT. Looking up the rest from reference TRBV28 and TRBJ1-5 gives the full variable domain: DVKVTQSSRYLVKRTGEKVFLECVQDMDHENMFWYRQDPGLGLRLIYFSYDVKMKEKGDIPEGYSVSREKKERFSLILESASTNQTSMYLCASRPRQGGGNQPQHFGDGTRLSIL.